The present entry profiles one T cell receptor (beta chain) with its context. Its antigen is not known. V lost 5 bases to trimming and J lost 4 bases; unmatched junction nucleotides: 5. The CDR3 is 15 residues long. The V gene's germline CDR1 is SEHNR and CDR2 FQNEAQ (reference sequence). The data were obtained in a study of OX40 agonist ivuxolimab in advanced cancers. Generated by immunoSEQ multiplex PCR, the TCRdb table keeps only in-frame clones and is missing some. This table holds tens of thousands of clones, approximately 86% found once. Study-wide findings and caveats: Normalized T-cell clonal expansion was also low in a subset of nonresponders.

Excluded were patients having autoimmune disease history or systemic immunosuppression. This chain connects TRBV7-9 to TRBJ2-6; 7 bases map to TRBD1. This TCR was recovered from an adult with an advanced solid tumor such as melanoma, head and neck, liver or kidney cancer. This material consisted of CD4+ or CD8+ T cells sorted from blood, taken in a trial of the OX40 agonist ivuxolimab. Here the CDR3 DNA reads TGTGCCAGCAGCCTACAGGGGATGGGGGCCAACGTCCTGACTTTC. Amino acid sequence: CASSLQGMGANVLTF.